These T cell receptor beta chains were read from a single sample in a study of yellow fever vaccine responses in identical twins. TCRdb reanalysed the RT-PCR reads using MiXCR and keeps one entry per CDR3 protein. The table lists 3,000 to 4,500 distinct CDR3 sequences, around 89% of them singletons. The sequenced sample was T cells from blood (PBMCs), unsorted or a sorted subset (not recorded which), obtained before or after yellow fever vaccination (not recorded which). Receptor source: a woman under 30 who received the yellow fever vaccine. The CDR3 runs from the conserved cysteine through the conserved F or W.

>14|TRBV4-1|TRBJ1-2
CASSQELGSYGYTF
>15|TRBV14|TRBJ2-3
CASSRPLGGTDTQYF
>19|TRBV29-1|TRBJ2-1
CSVEDSHRGGLAGYNEQFF
>12|TRBV11-3|TRBJ2-1
CASAVRLGEQFF
>13|TRBV19|TRBJ2-5
CASSPGLSVTQYF
>16|TRBV7-6|TRBJ2-1
CASSRTSGRTYNEQFF
>15|TRBV5-6|TRBJ2-7
CASSLLGASSYEQYF
>9|TRBV20-1|TRBJ1-1
CRARETTFF
>12|TRBV5-1|TRBJ2-7
CASSLEGFEQYF
>14|TRBV19|TRBJ2-7
CASSGQAPKYEQYF
>15|TRBV11-1|TRBJ2-2
CASSLGLAGAGELFF
>11|TRBV29-1|TRBJ2-3
CSVEFRDTQYF
>13|TRBV19|TRBJ2-7
CASSMGRLGEQYF
>14|TRBV10-3|TRBJ1-5
CAISDRGSNQPQHF
>17|TRBV11-3|TRBJ2-5
CASSPPNGVYAGETQYF
>14|TRBV5-4|TRBJ2-5
CASSLGAVQETQYF
>14|TRBV6-1|TRBJ2-3
CASRERAGTDTQYF
>14|TRBV7-3|TRBJ2-7
CASSLTGRLDEQYF
>12|TRBV24-1|TRBJ2-2
CATSDGTGELFF
>11|TRBV28|TRBJ2-5
CASSPRETQYF
>16|TRBV4-1|TRBJ2-7
CASSQVVARAPYEQYF
>14|TRBV4-3|TRBJ2-7
CASSQSDGSYEQYF
>15|TRBV4-1|TRBJ1-1
CASSQEDRANTEAFF
>15|TRBV20-1|TRBJ2-7
CSAPQSKGPYYEQYF
>14|TRBV4-1|TRBJ2-7
CASSQVGQPYEQYF
>13|TRBV28|TRBJ1-2
CASTLGTDYGYTF
>12|TRBV29-1|TRBJ2-7
CSVGLNSYEQYF
>14|TRBV3-1|TRBJ2-1
CASTRQGADNEQFF
>14|TRBV9|TRBJ2-6
CASSVGSGANVLTF
>12|TRBV29-1|TRBJ2-5
CSVLTGQETQYF
>15|TRBV25-1|TRBJ2-7
CASSEGTSGKYEQYF
>14|TRBV11-2|TRBJ2-7
CASSLGSQGHEQYF
>8|TRBV29-1|TRBJ2-1
CSVEGGFF
>14|TRBV4-1|TRBJ2-7
CASSPVGETYEQYF
>14|TRBV5-1|TRBJ2-3
CASRSGGSTDTQYF
>12|TRBV7-8|TRBJ1-2
CASSPGTYGYTF
>12|TRBV2|TRBJ2-1
CASSDQYNEQFF
>17|TRBV18|TRBJ1-1
CASSRDIHGTGNTEAFF
>12|TRBV29-1|TRBJ1-2
CSVDGGRGGYTF
>18|TRBV23-1|TRBJ2-6
CASSQSSQGTSGANVLTF
>14|TRBV18|TRBJ1-5
CASSPLEGNQPQHF
>15|TRBV10-3|TRBJ2-1
CAISEESMSYNEQFF
>16|TRBV18|TRBJ2-7
CASSPMDREFTYEQYF
>14|TRBV6-5|TRBJ1-1
CASSYRTENTEAFF
>14|TRBV25-1|TRBJ2-1
CASSVSGGAGEQFF
>18|TRBV24-1|TRBJ2-7
CATPTLPVASGSNYEQYF
>16|TRBV4-1|TRBJ2-1
CASSQPTGSPYNEQFF
>12|TRBV10-3|TRBJ1-5
CAAGGGDQPQHF
>14|TRBV4-1|TRBJ1-1
CASSPYRGHTEAFF
>15|TRBV11-1|TRBJ2-5
CASRPGQGSGETQYF
>11|TRBV29-1|TRBJ2-7
CCVLQGPEQYF